The 8 T cell receptor beta chains listed next were all sequenced from one sample in a study of blood T cell repertoires in COVID-19. The method was immunoSEQ multiplex PCR; TCRdb's version includes in-frame clones alone and lacks a portion of them. The sample has 200,000 to 250,000 clones; around 86% are singletons. The sequencing sample was made of peripheral blood. The receptors here all came from a woman of 80 years or more with COVID-19, enrolled during active disease.

This rearrangement joins TRBV5-8 to TRBJ1-6; weak D call: TRBD1 (6 bases). This CDR3 spans 13 amino acids. Trimming pared 9 bases from V and 7 bases from J, leaving 14 bases between. Germline V gives CDR1 SGHTS, CDR2 YDEGEE. The CDR3 coding sequence is TGTGCCACCCCGACAGGATTAAATTCACCCCTCCACTTT. The encoded protein is CATPTGLNSPLHF.

V is TRBV5-4 and J is TRBJ1-2, with D possibly TRBD1 on 6 matching bases. V lost 4 bases, J lost 6 bases, and 13 bases lay in between. Germline loops: CDR1 SGHNT, CDR2 YYREEE (reference sequence). The CDR3 runs 13 residues. DNA of the CDR3: TGTGCCAGCAGCATTACAGGGAGCAATGGCTACACCTTC. Amino acid sequence: CASSITGSNGYTF.

This clone was seen a single time. This chain joins TRBV2 and TRBJ1-3, with TRBD1 as a possible D gene (5 bases). The CDR3 has 13 amino acids. V lost 5 bases and J 0 bases, leaving 5 bases between the germline ends. CDR1 SNHLY and CDR2 FYNNEI come from the germline V gene. In DNA, the CDR3 is TGTGCCAGCAGTCAGGGCTCTGGAAACACCATATATTTT. This encodes CASSQGSGNTIYF.

The rearrangement joins TRBV10-3 to TRBJ1-5, with a possible D match to TRBD1 (5 bases). The CDR3 has 15 residues. V was pared by 3 bases and J by 7 bases, with 16 bases between. CDR1 ENHRY and CDR2 SYGVKD come from the germline V gene. The CDR3 spells CAISDPGSTDQPQHF. For the CDR3, the DNA is TGTGCCATCAGTGACCCAGGGTCGACGGACCAGCCCCAGCATTTT.

Only one count was recorded for this clone. The V gene is TRBV28, the J gene TRBJ1-6; maybe TRBD1 (6 bases). Germline loops: CDR1 MDHEN, CDR2 SYDVKM. With 7 bases removed from V and 7 bases from J, the gap between germline ends came to 8 bases. This CDR3 is built from 12 residues. The CDR3 is CASNRVNSPLHF. CDR3 sequence (DNA): TGTGCCAGCAACAGGGTGAATTCACCCCTCCACTTT. Drawing the rest from reference TRBV28 and TRBJ1-6, the complete variable domain is DVKVTQSSRYLVKRTGEKVFLECVQDMDHENMFWYRQDPGLGLRLIYFSYDVKMKEKGDIPEGYSVSREKKERFSLILESASTNQTSMYLCASNRVNSPLHFGNGTRLTVT.

This rearrangement joins TRBV5-1 to TRBJ1-4; tentatively, D is TRBD1 (6 bases). CDR1 SGHRS and CDR2 YFSETQ come from the germline V gene. The CDR3 runs to 13 residues. Between the trimmed V and J ends, which lost 5 bases and 8 bases, there was a span of 13 bases. The CDR3 protein is CASRGDNWEKLFF. Here the CDR3 DNA reads TGCGCCAGCAGGGGGGACAATTGGGAAAAACTGTTTTTT.

The V and J genes are TRBV6-1 and TRBJ1-4, with 7 bases aligning to TRBD1. The CDR3 has 20 residues. From germline, CDR1 is MNHNS and CDR2 SASEGT. Trimming cost V 0 bases and J 0 bases; bases outside gene matches: 13. In DNA, the CDR3 is TGTGCCAGCAGTGAAGCGCTTGAAGGTGGGACAGCGGCAACTAATGAAAAACTGTTTTTT. Translated, it gives CASSEALEGGTAATNEKLFF.

Only one count was recorded for this clone. J is TRBJ1-3 and V is TRBV2, with D unresolved. CDR3 length equals 13 residues. With 6 bases removed from V and 2 bases from J, the gap between germline ends came to 8 bases. Germline lookup yields CDR1 SNHLY and CDR2 FYNNEI. CDR3 sequence reads: CASRSRTGNTIYF. The CDR3, as DNA: TGTGCCAGCAGGTCCAGGACTGGAAACACCATATATTTT.